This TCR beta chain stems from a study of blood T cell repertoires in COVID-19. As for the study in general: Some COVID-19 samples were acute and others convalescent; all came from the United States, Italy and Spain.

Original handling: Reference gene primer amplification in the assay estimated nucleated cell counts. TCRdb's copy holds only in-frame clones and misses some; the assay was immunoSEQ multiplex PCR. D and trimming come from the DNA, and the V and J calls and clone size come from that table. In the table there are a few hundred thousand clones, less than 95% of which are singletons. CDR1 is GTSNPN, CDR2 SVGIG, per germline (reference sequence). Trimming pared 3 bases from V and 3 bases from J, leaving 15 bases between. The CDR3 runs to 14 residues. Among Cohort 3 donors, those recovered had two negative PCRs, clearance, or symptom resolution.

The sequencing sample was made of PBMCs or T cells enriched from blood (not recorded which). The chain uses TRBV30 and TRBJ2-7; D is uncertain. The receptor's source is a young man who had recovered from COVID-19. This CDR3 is CAWRTRLVNYEQYF. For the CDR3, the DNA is TGTGCCTGGAGAACGAGGTTGGTCAACTACGAGCAGTACTTC.